This TCR beta chain was recorded in a study of identical twins. Notes on the study in general: Low generation-probability sequences were in excess among twin-shared out-of-frame alpha sequences. The conclusions drew on cross-sectional statistical analysis instead of tracking the same donors.

A word on this clonotype: The target antigen is unknown.

A template switching step contributed a universal primer site, while unique molecular identifiers were present in the cDNA. TCRdb re-called the 5' RACE reads through MiXCR, storing one row per CDR3 protein. The sample contains a few hundred thousand distinct CDR3 sequences, 9% to 10% of which appear only once. CDR1 SEHNR and CDR2 FQNEAQ come from the germline V gene (reference sequence). This CDR3 is 15 amino acids long. V gave up 5 bases and J gave up 2 bases, with 15 bases separating them. This sample also appeared in a second study, on yellow fever vaccine responses in identical twins.

The receptor comes from a young woman in good health. The sample was PBMCs. V usage is TRBV7-9 and J usage is TRBJ1-2; tentative D call: TRBD1 (6 bases). CDR3 residues: CASSPGGTGNYGYTF. As DNA, the CDR3 is TGTGCCAGCAGCCCCGGTGGTACAGGGAACTATGGCTACACCTTC.